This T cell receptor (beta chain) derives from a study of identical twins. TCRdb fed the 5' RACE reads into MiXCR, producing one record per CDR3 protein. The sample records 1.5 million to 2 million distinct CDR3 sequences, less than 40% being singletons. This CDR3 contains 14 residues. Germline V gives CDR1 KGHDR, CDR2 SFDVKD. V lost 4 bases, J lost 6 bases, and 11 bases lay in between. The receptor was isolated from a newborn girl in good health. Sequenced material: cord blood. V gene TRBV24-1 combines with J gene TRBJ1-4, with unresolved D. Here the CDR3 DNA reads TGTGCCACCAGTGACGACGGTGGGGATGAAAAACTGTTTTTT. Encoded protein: CATSDDGGDEKLFF.